This entry lists 9 T cell receptor beta chains sequenced from one sample in a study of OX40 agonist ivuxolimab in advanced cancers. Generated by immunoSEQ multiplex PCR, the TCRdb table keeps only in-frame clones and is missing some. The profile covers some 45,000 clones, with approximately 83% appearing a single time and about 15% taken by the ten largest. The specimen was CD4+ or CD8+ T cells sorted from blood, collected in a trial of the OX40 agonist ivuxolimab. The receptor set was obtained from an adult with an advanced solid tumor such as melanoma, head and neck, liver or kidney cancer.

CDR3 sequence reads: CASSDRVGGELFF. The CDR3 DNA sequence: TGTGCCAGCAGCGACAGGGTCGGCGGGGAGCTGTTTTTT. The J gene is TRBJ2-2, the V gene TRBV7-6; 7 bases are shared with TRBD1. Looked up from germline, CDR1 is SGHVS and CDR2 is FNYEAQ. Germline trimming cut 5 bases from V and 7 bases from J; bases unmatched to any gene: 4. The CDR3 length is 13 residues.

The chain carries TRBV29-1 and TRBJ2-7; maybe TRBD2 (5 bases). CDR1 is SQVTM and CDR2 is ANQGSEA in the germline V gene. The CDR3 consists of 15 residues. Trimming took off 3 bases at V and 2 bases at J, with 17 bases between the two ends. The CDR3 DNA sequence: TGCAGCGTTGAGGGCCGCGGAGGATTCCCCTACGAGCAGTACTTC. Encoded protein: CSVEGRGGFPYEQYF.

This rearrangement joins TRBV6-6 to TRBJ1-3; D is unclear. CDR3 size: 15 residues. Germline loops: CDR1 MNHNY, CDR2 SVGAGI (reference sequence). Deletions cut 1 base from V and 8 bases from J, with 15 bases between. The CDR3 DNA reads TGTGCCAGCAGTTACTTAGGTCAGATTCTGGACACCATATATTTT. Its protein product is CASSYLGQILDTIYF.

The chain uses TRBV19 and TRBJ2-2; D is uncertain. The CDR3 covers 12 residues. Deletions cut 7 bases from V and 7 bases from J, with 10 bases between. In germline, CDR1 is LNHDA, CDR2 SQIVND (reference sequence). In DNA, the CDR3 is TGTGCCAGTAAGTTCCCGGACGGGGAGCTGTTTTTT. Its translation: CASKFPDGELFF.

V is TRBV7-8 and J is TRBJ1-1; D gene uncertain. Germline V gene lookup returns CDR1 SGHVS and CDR2 FQNEAQ. There are 12 residues in the CDR3. Trimming stripped 5 bases from V and 2 bases from J, with 6 bases between. CDR3 protein: CASSPTNTEAFF. The CDR3 DNA follows: TGTGCCAGCAGCCCGACAAACACTGAAGCTTTCTTT.

The rearrangement uses TRBV19 and TRBJ2-2, with TRBD2 matching 11 bases. The CDR3 length is 17 residues. Germline CDR1 is LNHDA and CDR2 is SQIVND (reference sequence). J gave up 1 base and V 7 bases, and 8 bases lay outside the gene matches. CDR3 amino acids: CASNPGGTSGNTGELFF. CDR3 in DNA: TGTGCCAGTAATCCCGGCGGGACTAGCGGGAACACCGGGGAGCTGTTTTTT.

The chain links TRBV6-1 to TRBJ2-7; D possibly corresponds to TRBD2 (6 bases). The CDR3 has 15 residues. Per germline, CDR1 MNHNS and CDR2 SASEGT. The germline V and J ends were trimmed by 1 base and 4 bases, with 14 bases remaining between them. The CDR3 loop is CASSEGLEGIYEQYF. The CDR3 nucleotides read TGTGCCAGCAGTGAAGGTCTGGAGGGAATTTACGAGCAGTACTTC.

V gene TRBV6-6 combines with J gene TRBJ2-1; D may be TRBD2 (5 bases). Trimming stripped 4 bases from V and 3 bases from J, with 7 bases between. The CDR3 has 13 amino acids. Germline V lookup: CDR1 MNHNY, CDR2 SVGAGI (reference sequence). The CDR3 DNA reads TGTGCCAGCAGTTTGGACTTCTACAATGAGCAGTTCTTC. It encodes CASSLDFYNEQFF.

The chain carries TRBV7-9 and TRBJ1-4, with TRBD1 identical over 7 bases. J lost 6 bases, V lost 0 bases, and 4 bases had no gene match. This CDR3 comprises 15 residues. Germline values: CDR1 SEHNR, CDR2 FQNEAQ (reference sequence). As DNA, the CDR3 is TGTGCCAGCAGCTTAGCGTTCGGGACAGATGAAAAACTGTTTTTT. Its protein is CASSLAFGTDEKLFF.